This entry describes one T cell receptor (beta chain). Its antigen is as yet unknown. This entry comes from a study of OX40 agonist ivuxolimab in advanced cancers. Looking at the study overall: Administration of intravenous ivuxolimab to patients occurred every 2 weeks at 0.01 to 10 mg/kg. Three patients got partial responses; one had hepatocellular carcinoma and two had cutaneous melanoma.

General study findings and limits: Expanded clones tended on average to be more numerous among CD8+ T cells than CD4+. The study found among the lowest clonal expansion in partial responders at 0.1-3.0 mg/kg.

Clones were sequenced by immunoSEQ multiplex PCR, and TCRdb holds only the in-frame ones, with some missing. The sample includes under 13,000 clones, roughly 73% of them seen just once. Deletions cut 0 bases from V and 0 bases from J, with 3 bases between. This CDR3 is built from 14 residues. The germline V gene has CDR1 LNHNV and CDR2 YYDKDF (reference sequence). The source of this sequence is an adult with an advanced solid tumor such as melanoma, head and neck, liver or kidney cancer. The specimen was CD4+ or CD8+ T cells sorted from blood, collected in a trial of the OX40 agonist ivuxolimab. J is TRBJ1-5 and V is TRBV15; D is uncertain. The CDR3 region is CATSRDSSNQPQHF. Here the CDR3 DNA reads TGTGCCACCAGCAGAGACAGTAGCAATCAGCCCCAGCATTTT.